Following are 22 T cell receptor beta chains from one sample sequenced in a study of regulatory and conventional T cells in RAG deficiency. Assay: immunoSEQ multiplex PCR; the TCRdb copy retains only in-frame clones and omits some. This sample has about 7,100 clones, with under 95% found just once. Blood CD4+ CD25-high CD127-low regulatory T cells supplied the genomic DNA template. The sample was also reused in another study, on regulatory T cells. That source reports: Amplification used 52 TRBV primers and 13 TRBJ primers.

The specimen sequenced was CD127- CD25+ CD4+ Tregs sorted from blood. The receptors originated from a human donor in good health.

This clone was picked up one time. Written as DNA, the CDR3 is TGTGCCAGTAGCAGGCGTCCGGACAGTGGCTACACCTTC. The encoded protein is CASSRRPDSGYTF. This rearrangement joins TRBV19 to TRBJ1-2; D is perhaps TRBD1 (6 bases). The V gene's germline CDR1 is LNHDA and CDR2 SQIVND (reference sequence). CDR3 length: 13 residues. V gave up 6 bases and J gave up 7 bases, with 15 bases separating them. The full variable domain, rest sourced from reference TRBV19 and TRBJ1-2, is DGGITQSPKYLFRKEGQNVTLSCEQNLNHDAMYWYRQDPGQGLRLIYYSQIVNDFQKGDIAEGYSVSREKKESFPLTVTSAQKNPTAFYLCASSRRPDSGYTFGSGTRLTVV.

The chain has TRBV28 and TRBJ1-3, with a tentative D call TRBD1 (5 bases). The ends were cut back, 9 bases at V and 0 bases at J, with 15 bases in the middle. CDR3 length: 15 residues. The germline CDR1 and CDR2 sequences are MDHEN and SYDVKM. Written as DNA, the CDR3 is TGTGCCAGTGGGGTTGGGGGGTCCTCTGGAAACACCATATATTTT. Its protein is CASGVGGSSGNTIYF. The whole variable domain, filled in from reference TRBV28 and TRBJ1-3, reads DVKVTQSSRYLVKRTGEKVFLECVQDMDHENMFWYRQDPGLGLRLIYFSYDVKMKEKGDIPEGYSVSREKKERFSLILESASTNQTSMYLCASGVGGSSGNTIYFGEGSWLTVV.

This clone was recorded once. The V call is TRBV29-1, the J call TRBJ2-3, with 10 bases fitting TRBD2. CDR1 is SQVTM, CDR2 ANQGSEA, per germline. The CDR3 sequence is 14 residues long. Trimming removed 7 bases from V and 4 bases from J; junction bases left unmatched: 8. DNA for the CDR3: TGCAGCGCCCCTAGCGGGGGTTCCCCAGATACGCAGTATTTT. Protein sequence: CSAPSGGSPDTQYF.

The chain recombines TRBV18 with TRBJ1-1; a possible D gene is TRBD1 (6 bases). Germline CDR1 reads KGHSH; CDR2 reads LQKENI. The CDR3 length is 15 residues. V was shortened by 1 base and J by 4 bases, with 13 bases between the two germline ends. CDR3 coding DNA: TGTGCCAGCTCACCACGACAGGTTGGGGCCACTGAAGCTTTCTTT. Translated, it gives CASSPRQVGATEAFF.

This clone appeared a single time. The chain links TRBV7-3 to TRBJ2-1; tentative D call: TRBD2 (7 bases). The V and J ends lost 3 bases and 5 bases respectively, with 11 bases between them. The CDR3 extends over 14 amino acids. Germline CDR1 and CDR2: SGHTA and FQGTGA. This CDR3 is CASSFGGPNNEQFF. CDR3 in DNA: TGTGCCAGCAGCTTCGGGGGGCCGAACAATGAGCAGTTCTTC.

The J gene is TRBJ1-4, the V gene TRBV5-5; 8 bases align to TRBD1. CDR3 length: 15 residues. Trimming cost V 0 bases and J 7 bases; bases outside gene matches: 5. Germline CDR1 SGHKS, CDR2 YYEKEE (reference sequence). CDR3 region: CASSLVRGRFEKLFF. In nucleotides, the CDR3 is TGTGCCAGCAGCTTGGTCAGGGGGCGCTTTGAAAAACTGTTTTTT.

This rearrangement joins TRBV14 to TRBJ2-5, with D maybe TRBD2 (6 bases). V lost 1 base, J lost 2 bases, and 14 bases lay in between. The CDR3 is 16 residues long. Germline V gene lookup returns CDR1 SGHDN and CDR2 FVKESK. This CDR3 is CASSQGGLANQETQYF. The CDR3 DNA follows: TGTGCCAGCAGCCAAGGAGGGCTAGCGAATCAAGAGACCCAGTACTTC. The full variable domain, rest sourced from reference TRBV14 and TRBJ2-5, is EAGVTQFPSHSVIEKGQTVTLRCDPISGHDNLYWYRRVMGKEIKFLLHFVKESKQDESGMPNNRFLAERTGGTYSTLKVQPAELEDSGVYFCASSQGGLANQETQYFGPGTRLLVL.

The rearrangement joins TRBV2 to TRBJ2-3; perhaps TRBD1 as D (5 bases). V lost 8 bases, J lost 2 bases, and 11 bases lay in between. CDR3 length: 13 amino acids. CDR1 is SNHLY and CDR2 is FYNNEI in the germline V gene. The CDR3 nucleotides are TGTGCCAGCCGCAGGGCCGTCACAGATACGCAGTATTTT. As protein: CASRRAVTDTQYF.

This rearrangement joins TRBV7-2 to TRBJ1-2, with D possibly TRBD1 on 5 matching bases. Germline V lookup: CDR1 SGHTA, CDR2 FQGNSA. With 5 bases removed from V and 1 base from J, the gap between germline ends came to 8 bases. The CDR3 spans 13 residues. The CDR3 DNA follows: TGTGCCAGCAGCCCAAGGGGTAACTATGGCTACACCTTC. It codes for CASSPRGNYGYTF.

The V call is TRBV4-2, the J call TRBJ2-1; 12 bases are shared with TRBD2. V gave up 1 base and J gave up 3 bases; unmatched junction bases: 4. The CDR3 runs to 17 residues. CDR1 and CDR2 (germline): LGHNA, YNFKEQ. The CDR3: CASSQGPSGGDYNEQFF. The CDR3 DNA reads TGTGCCAGCAGCCAAGGCCCTAGCGGGGGGGACTACAATGAGCAGTTCTTC.

The genes are TRBV7-3 and TRBJ2-3, with 7 bases that match TRBD2. V gave up 10 bases and J gave up 6 bases; unmatched junction bases: 7. Germline assignment: CDR1 SGHTA and CDR2 FQGTGA. This CDR3 comprises 12 residues. CDR3 DNA sequence: TGTGCCACCCAGCGGGGCCCTGATACGCAGTATTTT. As protein: CATQRGPDTQYF.

This clone is a singleton in its sample. The rearrangement links TRBV28 to TRBJ1-2, with 8 bases fitting TRBD1. CDR3 length: 12 amino acids. Germline CDR1 is MDHEN and CDR2 is SYDVKM. V lost 8 bases, J lost 5 bases, and 4 bases stayed unmatched. CDR3 loop: CASQRTGYGYTF. The CDR3, as DNA: TGTGCCAGCCAACGGACAGGGTATGGCTACACCTTC.

The chain joins TRBV11-2 to TRBJ1-2; 7 bases line up with TRBD1. The V gene end was trimmed by 5 bases and the J gene end by 4 bases; junction bases not matched to a gene: 22. The CDR3 spans 19 residues. The germline gives CDR1 SGHAT, CDR2 FQNNGV. Here the CDR3 DNA reads TGTGCCAGCAGCCCTGGGACAGCGAAAACTTATTACGGAGGCTATGGCTACACCTTC. Its protein product is CASSPGTAKTYYGGYGYTF.

This rearrangement joins TRBV7-8 to TRBJ2-7, with D possibly TRBD2 on 6 matching bases. V gave up 1 base and J gave up 9 bases, with 10 bases separating them. This CDR3 has 12 amino acids. From germline, CDR1 is SGHVS and CDR2 FQNEAQ. Here the CDR3 reads CASSLVGGWQYF. The DNA of the CDR3 is TGTGCCAGCAGCTTAGTGGGGGGATGGCAGTACTTC.

The chain combines TRBV5-5 with TRBJ2-7, with D unresolved. Trimming stripped 0 bases from V and 0 bases from J, with 10 bases between. Germline CDR1 reads SGHKS; CDR2 reads YYEKEE (reference sequence). The CDR3 runs to 15 residues. For the CDR3, the DNA is TGTGCCAGCAGCTTGGACAGACCGGTCTCCTACGAGCAGTACTTC. Translating gives CASSLDRPVSYEQYF.

The genes are TRBV11-2 and TRBJ1-3; 7 bases are a match to TRBD1. V shed 5 bases and J 12 bases; nucleotides not matched to a gene: 10. The CDR3 spans 13 residues. The germline gives CDR1 SGHAT, CDR2 FQNNGV. The CDR3 protein is CASSLGGSWNIYF. In DNA, the CDR3 is TGTGCCAGCAGCCTAGGGGGCTCCTGGAACATATATTTT.

The chain couples TRBV15 to TRBJ1-2, with D perhaps TRBD1 (6 bases). Trimming removed 0 bases from V and 1 base from J, with 18 bases in between. Per germline, CDR1 LNHNV and CDR2 YYDKDF (reference sequence). This CDR3 comprises 18 residues. In DNA form, the CDR3 reads TGTGCCACCAGCAGAGATCCCGGACAGAGGGGCTTTAACTATGGCTACACCTTC. Protein sequence: CATSRDPGQRGFNYGYTF.

The CDR3 nucleotides are TGTGCCAGCAGTCGTACAGGGGCAGCTAACTATGGCTACACCTTC. This gives the protein CASSRTGAANYGYTF. This chain joins TRBV6-4 and TRBJ1-2; TRBD1 matches at 7 bases. Germline CDR1 and CDR2: MRHNA and SNTAGT. CDR3 length equals 15 residues. Germline trimming cut 5 bases from V and 0 bases from J; bases unmatched to any gene: 6.

The chain carries TRBV11-2 and TRBJ1-1, with 8 bases aligning to TRBD1. The CDR3 spans 15 residues. Germline V gene data show CDR1 as SGHAT and CDR2 as FQNNGV. The V and J ends lost 5 bases and 4 bases, in that order; junction bases with no gene match: 9. CDR3 DNA: TGTGCCAGCAGCCCAGGACAGGGTCGGGGCACTGAAGCTTTCTTT. It yields the protein CASSPGQGRGTEAFF. The full variable domain, with the rest looked up from reference TRBV11-2 and TRBJ1-1, is EAGVAQSPRYKIIEKRQSVAFWCNPISGHATLYWYQQILGQGPKLLIQFQNNGVVDDSQLPKDRFSAERLKGVDSTLKIQPAKLEDSAVYLCASSPGQGRGTEAFFGQGTRLTVV.

V and J are TRBV18 and TRBJ2-7; D possibly corresponds to TRBD2 (5 bases). Germline V gene sequence: CDR1 KGHSH, CDR2 LQKENI. The length of the CDR3 is 17 residues. The V end was cut by 1 base, the J end by 0 bases, with 16 bases between. Written as DNA, the CDR3 is TGTGCCAGCTCACCACAGGTATACCCGGCGGGCTCCTACGAGCAGTACTTC. Amino acids: CASSPQVYPAGSYEQYF.

This clone showed up just a few times. The CDR3, as DNA: TGTGCCAGCTCACCACTTCCCCAGGGAGGGATTACAGATACGCAGTATTTT. It specifies CASSPLPQGGITDTQYF. The chain employs TRBV18 and TRBJ2-3; TRBD2 agrees at 7 bases. The length of the CDR3 is 17 residues. Losses at the gene ends were 1 base for V and 3 bases for J; bases not matched to a gene: 10. Germline V gives CDR1 KGHSH, CDR2 LQKENI.

Worth noting for this clone: Sequence at one end of the junction differs from germline and may be a read error. The chain couples TRBV23-1 to TRBJ2-7; 7 bases are a match to TRBD1. TRBV23-1 falls under the ORF class, with uncertain function. The CDR3 contains 16 residues. The CDR3 loop is CASSPLTGTATYGQYF. As DNA, the CDR3 is TGCGCCAGCAGTCCCCTAACCGGGACAGCCACCTACGGGCAGTACTTC.